The 12 T cell receptor beta chains presented below share a single source sample, sequenced in a study of T cells expressing NK-cell markers. For each CDR3 protein, TCRdb gives one entry from its re-call of the 5' RACE reads, without DNA. The table counts about 380,000 distinct CDR3 sequences; roughly 5.2% lies in the top ten. The specimen sequenced was blood T cells: a sorted CD56 or NKG2C T cell subset, CD4+ or CD8+ T cells, or bulk PBMC T cells (not recorded which). These receptors were collected from a man aged 18 to 70 in good health.

The J gene is TRBJ1-2, the V gene TRBV5-1. The germline V gene encodes CDR1 SGHRS and CDR2 YFSETQ. The CDR3 contains 11 residues. CDR3 sequence reads: CAQRPTRGYTF.

The chain is built from TRBV20-1 and TRBJ2-5; the TCRdb call, TRBD1, lacks DNA for checking. Germline V gene lookup returns CDR1 DFQATT and CDR2 SNEGSKA (reference sequence). The CDR3 loop spans 15 amino acids. CDR3 in amino acids: CSARDQDRGQETQYF.

The rearrangement links TRBV10-3 to TRBJ2-7; TCRdb returns TRBD1, unconfirmable since there is no DNA. The CDR3 length is 13 residues. Germline V gives CDR1 ENHRY, CDR2 SYGVKD. The CDR3 region is CATMDSGSYEQYF.

The gene calls are TRBV12-3 or TRBV12-4 and TRBJ1-3; absent DNA, TCRdb's TRBD1 call cannot be checked. The CDR3 has 14 residues. The CDR3 sequence: CASNRGSLGNTIYF.

This chain joins TRBV5-1 and TRBJ1-2; TCRdb indicates TRBD1, and absent DNA this call remains unverified. This CDR3 has 15 residues. Per germline, CDR1 SGHRS and CDR2 YFSETQ. The CDR3 loop is CASSERTGGPVGYTF.

This chain joins TRBV18 and TRBJ2-7; the D call of TRBD1 rests on TCRdb alone, since no DNA is present to check it. This CDR3 comprises 16 residues. Germline V gives CDR1 KGHSH, CDR2 LQKENI. The chain's CDR3 is CASSPSGQTTAYEQYF. The full variable domain, in which reference TRBV18 and TRBJ2-7 provide the parts outside the CDR3, is NAGVMQNPRHLVRRRGQEARLRCSPMKGHSHVYWYRQLPEEGLKFMVYLQKENIIDESGMPKERFSAEFPKEGPSILRIQQVVRGDSAAYFCASSPSGQTTAYEQYFGPGTRLTVT.

This chain joins TRBV24-1 and TRBJ2-6; with no DNA, the TCRdb D assignment of TRBD1 cannot be verified. Germline CDR1 is KGHDR and CDR2 is SFDVKD. The CDR3 has 16 amino acids. Here the CDR3 reads CATSEPGQGRTNVLTF.

The V call is TRBV11-2, the J call TRBJ2-5. CDR3 size: 13 residues. CDR1 and CDR2 (germline): SGHAT, FQNNGV. CDR3 amino acids: CASSSSQQETQYF.

V is TRBV12-3 or TRBV12-4 and J is TRBJ1-1; the TCRdb call, TRBD1, lacks DNA for checking. The CDR3 length is 15 residues. This CDR3 is CASSLVGGKNTEAFF.

The chain uses TRBV7-2 and TRBJ2-5; TCRdb's D call, TRBD2, is unchecked because there is no DNA. In germline, CDR1 is SGHTA, CDR2 FQGNSA. The CDR3 extends over 16 amino acids. The CDR3: CASSPTSGGPRETQYF.

The rearrangement uses TRBV12-3 or TRBV12-4 and TRBJ2-3; lacking DNA, the TRBD1 call made by TCRdb goes unchecked. This CDR3 is 16 amino acids long. The CDR3 loop reads CASSSSRDRRTDTQYF.

The chain combines TRBV6-9 with TRBJ2-1; no DNA is available, so the TRBD2 call from TCRdb remains unchecked. The germline CDR1 and CDR2 sequences are MNHGY and SVAAGI. CDR3 length equals 18 residues. The CDR3 here is CASIYSPSGVRSYNEQFF.